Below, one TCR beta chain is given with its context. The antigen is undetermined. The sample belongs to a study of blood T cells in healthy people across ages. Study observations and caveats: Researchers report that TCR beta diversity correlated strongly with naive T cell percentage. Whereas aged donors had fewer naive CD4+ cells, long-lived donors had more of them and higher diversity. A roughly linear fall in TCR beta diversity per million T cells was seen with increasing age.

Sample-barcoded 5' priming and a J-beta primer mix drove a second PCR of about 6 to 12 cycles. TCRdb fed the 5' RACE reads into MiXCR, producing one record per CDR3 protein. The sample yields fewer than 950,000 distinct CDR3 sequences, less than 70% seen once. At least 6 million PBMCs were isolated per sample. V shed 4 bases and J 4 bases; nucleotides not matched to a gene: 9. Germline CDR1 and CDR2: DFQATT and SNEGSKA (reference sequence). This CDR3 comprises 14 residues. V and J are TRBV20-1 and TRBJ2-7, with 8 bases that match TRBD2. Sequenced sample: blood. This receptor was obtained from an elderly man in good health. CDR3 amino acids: CSAIKAGAGYEQYF. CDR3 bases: TGCAGTGCTATCAAAGCGGGAGCGGGGTACGAGCAGTACTTC.